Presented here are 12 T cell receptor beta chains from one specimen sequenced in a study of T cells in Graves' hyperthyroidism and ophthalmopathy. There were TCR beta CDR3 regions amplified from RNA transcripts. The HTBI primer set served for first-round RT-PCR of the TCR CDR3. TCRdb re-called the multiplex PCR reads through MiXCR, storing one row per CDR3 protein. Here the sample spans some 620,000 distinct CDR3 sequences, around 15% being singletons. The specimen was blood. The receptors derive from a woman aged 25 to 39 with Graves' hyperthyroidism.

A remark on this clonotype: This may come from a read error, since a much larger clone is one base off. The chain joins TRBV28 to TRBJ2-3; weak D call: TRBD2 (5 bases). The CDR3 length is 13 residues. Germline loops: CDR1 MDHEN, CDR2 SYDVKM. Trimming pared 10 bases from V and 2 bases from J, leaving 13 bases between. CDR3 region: CANVMGDTDTQYF. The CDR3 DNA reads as TGTGCCAACGTAATGGGAGACACAGATACGCAGTATTTT. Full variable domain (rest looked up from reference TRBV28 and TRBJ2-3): DVKVTQSSRYLVKRTGEKVFLECVQDMDHENMFWYRQDPGLGLRLIYFSYDVKMKEKGDIPEGYSVSREKKERFSLILESASTNQTSMYLCANVMGDTDTQYFGPGTRLTVL.

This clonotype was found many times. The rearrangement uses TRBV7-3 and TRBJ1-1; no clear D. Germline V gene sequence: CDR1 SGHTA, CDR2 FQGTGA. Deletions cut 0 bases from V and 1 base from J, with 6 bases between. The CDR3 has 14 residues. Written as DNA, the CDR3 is TGTGCCAGCAGCTTAACGCCAGAGAACACTGAAGCTTTCTTT. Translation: CASSLTPENTEAFF.

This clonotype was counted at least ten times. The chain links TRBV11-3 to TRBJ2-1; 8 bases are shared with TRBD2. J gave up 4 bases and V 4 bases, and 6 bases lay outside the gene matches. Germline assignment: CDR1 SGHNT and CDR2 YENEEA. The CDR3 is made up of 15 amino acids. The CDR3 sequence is CASSSVSGGYNEQFF. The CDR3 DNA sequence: TGTGCCAGCAGCTCAGTGAGCGGGGGTTACAATGAGCAGTTCTTC.

In DNA form, the CDR3 reads TGTGCCAGCAGCTGGGACACTAACTATGGCTACACCTTC. Its protein product is CASSWDTNYGYTF. The rearrangement uses TRBV5-4 and TRBJ1-2; TRBD1 might be the D (6 bases). V lost 3 bases to trimming and J lost 0 bases, with 6 bases between them. There are 13 residues in the CDR3. Per germline, CDR1 SGHNT and CDR2 YYREEE (reference sequence).

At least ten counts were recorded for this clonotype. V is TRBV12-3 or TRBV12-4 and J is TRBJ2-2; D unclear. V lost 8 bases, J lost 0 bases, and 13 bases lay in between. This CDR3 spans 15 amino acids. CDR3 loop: CASRVIIANTGELFF. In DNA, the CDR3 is TGTGCCAGCCGTGTAATTATCGCGAACACCGGGGAGCTGTTTTTT.

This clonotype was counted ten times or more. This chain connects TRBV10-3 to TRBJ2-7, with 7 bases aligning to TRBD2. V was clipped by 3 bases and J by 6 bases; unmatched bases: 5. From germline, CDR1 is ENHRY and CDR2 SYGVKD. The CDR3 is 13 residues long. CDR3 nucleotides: TGTGCCATCAGTGATCGGCGGGAGTCCGAGCAGTACTTC. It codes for CAISDRRESEQYF.

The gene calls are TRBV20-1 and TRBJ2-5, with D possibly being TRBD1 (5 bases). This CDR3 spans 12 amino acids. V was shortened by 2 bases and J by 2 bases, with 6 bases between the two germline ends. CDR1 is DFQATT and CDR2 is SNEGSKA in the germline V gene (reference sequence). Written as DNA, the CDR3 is TGCAGTGCTAGAACAGGACAAGAGACCCAGTACTTC. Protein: CSARTGQETQYF.

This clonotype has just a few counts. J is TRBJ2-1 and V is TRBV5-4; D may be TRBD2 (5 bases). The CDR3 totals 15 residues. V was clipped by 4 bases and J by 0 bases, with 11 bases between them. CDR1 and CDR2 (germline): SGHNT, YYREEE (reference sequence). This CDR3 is CASSKAEDSYNEQFF. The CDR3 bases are TGTGCCAGCAGCAAAGCGGAGGACTCCTACAATGAGCAGTTCTTC.

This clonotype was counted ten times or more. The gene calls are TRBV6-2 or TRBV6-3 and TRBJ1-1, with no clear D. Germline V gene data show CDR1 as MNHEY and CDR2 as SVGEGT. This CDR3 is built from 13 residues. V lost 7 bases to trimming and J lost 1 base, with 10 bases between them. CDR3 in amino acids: CASNRGANTEAFF. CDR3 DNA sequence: TGTGCCAGCAACCGAGGAGCGAACACTGAAGCTTTCTTT.

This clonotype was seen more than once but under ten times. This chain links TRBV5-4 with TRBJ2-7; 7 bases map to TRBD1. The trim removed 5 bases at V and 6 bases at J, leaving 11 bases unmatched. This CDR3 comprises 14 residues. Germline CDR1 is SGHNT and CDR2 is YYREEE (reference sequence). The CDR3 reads CASRSGKGGSEQYF. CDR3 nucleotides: TGTGCCAGCAGGTCCGGGAAAGGGGGCTCCGAGCAGTACTTC.

Here the CDR3 reads CASDLGGTGELFF. The CDR3 DNA reads as TGTGCCAGCGACCTTGGAGGCACCGGGGAGCTGTTTTTT. The chain couples TRBV19 to TRBJ2-2; D is perhaps TRBD2 (5 bases). There are 13 residues in the CDR3. V lost 9 bases, J lost 4 bases, and 12 bases lay in between. Germline assignment: CDR1 LNHDA and CDR2 SQIVND (reference sequence).

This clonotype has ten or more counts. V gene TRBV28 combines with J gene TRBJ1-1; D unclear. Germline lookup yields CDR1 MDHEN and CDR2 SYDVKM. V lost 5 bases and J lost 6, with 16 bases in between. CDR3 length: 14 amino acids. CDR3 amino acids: CASSTGRRPSEAFF. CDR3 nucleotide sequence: TGTGCCAGCAGTACTGGACGAAGACCGTCTGAAGCTTTCTTT.